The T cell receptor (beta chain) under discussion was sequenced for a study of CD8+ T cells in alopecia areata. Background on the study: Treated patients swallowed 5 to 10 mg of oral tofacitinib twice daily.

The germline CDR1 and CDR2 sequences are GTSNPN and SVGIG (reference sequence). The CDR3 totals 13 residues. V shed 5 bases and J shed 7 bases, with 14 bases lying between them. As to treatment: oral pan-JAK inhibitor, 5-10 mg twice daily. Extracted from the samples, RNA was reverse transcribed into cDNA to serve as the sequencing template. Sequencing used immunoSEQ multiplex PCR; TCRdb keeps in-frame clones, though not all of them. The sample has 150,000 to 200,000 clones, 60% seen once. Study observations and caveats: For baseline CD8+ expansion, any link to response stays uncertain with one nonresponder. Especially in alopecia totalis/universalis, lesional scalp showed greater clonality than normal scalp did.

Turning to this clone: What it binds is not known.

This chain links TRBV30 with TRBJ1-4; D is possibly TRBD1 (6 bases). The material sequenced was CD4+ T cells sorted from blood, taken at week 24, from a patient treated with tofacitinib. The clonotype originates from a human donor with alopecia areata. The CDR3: CAWGHRVGEKLFF. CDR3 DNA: TGTGCCTGGGGACACAGGGTCGGTGAAAAACTGTTTTTT.